This TCR beta chain is from a study of blood T cell repertoires in COVID-19. Across the whole study: Samples came from the United States, Italy and Spain, spanning acute and convalescent COVID-19. In each case, the material was cDNA or gDNA derived from T cells, B-cell-depleted T cells, or PBMCs.

The authors' processing: Researchers report that nucleated cell counts were estimated from reference gene primer amplification. Repertoires were generated with immunoSEQ multiplex PCR, while TCRdb's copy carries only in-frame clones and drops some. V and J calls and clone size come straight from that table; D and trimming were deduced from the DNA. The sample consists of 100,000 to 150,000 clones, under 95% of them appearing once. Followed over time, Seattle patients had been enrolled while infection was active. The CDR3 runs to 16 residues. Germline V gene lookup returns CDR1 KGHSH and CDR2 LQKENI. Trimming shortened V by 2 bases and J by 6 bases, and 17 bases separated the two germline ends.

Sequencing used peripheral blood. The origin of this receptor is a man aged 55 to 70 with COVID-19, enrolled during active disease. The rearrangement joins TRBV18 to TRBJ2-1, with D possibly being TRBD1 (6 bases). The DNA for the CDR3 is TGTGCCAGCTCACCATCACAGGGCCCTCGGGCCAATGAGCAGTTCTTC. It is translated as CASSPSQGPRANEQFF. Full variable domain (missing parts from reference TRBV18 and TRBJ2-1): NAGVMQNPRHLVRRRGQEARLRCSPMKGHSHVYWYRQLPEEGLKFMVYLQKENIIDESGMPKERFSAEFPKEGPSILRIQQVVRGDSAAYFCASSPSQGPRANEQFFGPGTRLTVL.